This record concerns one T cell receptor (beta chain) sequence. This receptor's antigen is unknown. No base quality values were provided; no much bigger clone lies one nucleotide off. Library prep was done by the immunoSEQ multiplex PCR assay. A mixture of 60 forward primers for TCR Vbeta segments and 13 reverse primers for TCR Jbeta segments was used in the multiplex PCR. The CDR3 region of rearranged TCR beta genes was amplified from genomic DNA with a multiplex PCR assay. Amplified TCR beta libraries were sequenced as 87-base-pair reads on the Illumina HiSeq System. The paper's data handling went like this. Across the roughly 670 repertoires, a later analysis counted roughly 84 million unique TCR beta chains, roughly 11 million of which were shared by at least two donors. A nearest-neighbor algorithm error-corrected the raw reads and collapsed the reads into unique sequences, merging closely related sequences to remove PCR and sequencing errors. CDR3 sequences were aligned to IMGT reference sequences to assign V, D and J gene segments. For a sequence to be retained, at least a six-nucleotide match to both a V gene segment and a J gene segment was required. A rearrangement was called productive if the CDR3 had no stop codons and remained in frame with V and J, and every other rearrangement was called non-productive. Following IMGT convention, CDR3 was defined as the stretch from the second conserved V-encoded cysteine to the conserved J-encoded phenylalanine. Sequences without an unambiguous match to a single V gene segment were excluded from the earlier analysis of over 500 of the donors. An earlier analysis of fewer than 650 of the donors classified V segments as functional when productive rearrangements were above 56.7% and as segregating when the standard deviation between donors was above 5%. To diagnose cytomegalovirus status from the catalog of TCR beta chain sequences, a statistical classification framework was built. A later analysis assigned V and J genes by comparing TCR nucleotide sequences with IMGT/GENE-DB human TR gene sequences. A later analysis assigned CDR3 sequences and most-parsimonious VDJ recombination scenarios with the TCRdist pipeline. In a later analysis, each TCR beta chain was defined by its CDR3 amino acid sequence together with its V-gene family, and reads lacking a unique V-gene family were excluded. As a way to deal with suspected cross-contamination and a sequencing artifact, a later analysis dropped 450 to 600 nucleotide sequences that were highly shared and had low generation probability. A later analysis calculated a clonal expansion index for each public chain from normalized within-repertoire ranks of inferred template counts. Generation probabilities in a later analysis came from a VDJ recombination model fitted to out-of-frame rearrangements, and those results were checked against IGoR. In a later analysis, TCR-TCR, TCR-HLA and TCR-CMV co-occurrence was scored with hypergeometric tests, and a repertoire-size bias correction was applied to TCR pairs. A later analysis estimated false discovery rates by permuting HLA or CMV assignments 20 times. In a later analysis, co-occurring TCRs were grouped using DBSCAN, and TCRdist sequence similarity was added for clustering within HLA-allele-positive subsets. Repertoires with fewer than 30,000 or more than 120,000 public chains, plus five repertoires with anomalous nucleotide sharing, were excluded from co-occurrence clustering. Held by TCRdb, this immuneACCESS table contains in-frame sequences only and omits some clones. Under half of the omission traces to an unresolved V gene where checked; the cause of the rest is unknown. V, J and clone size are taken as reported in that table, and D and trimming were inferred from the DNA itself. Counted in this sample were over 150,000 clones; roughly 83% of them appeared once. The ten largest account for 1.2% of the sample.

The cohort comprised around 690 healthy bone marrow donors. At the time of sampling, every cohort member was nominally healthy, though immune exposures that went unrecorded were likely present. The donor was CMV seronegative and was included in the group of about 350 seronegative cohort members. A peripheral blood sample was provided by each donor, and peripheral blood mononuclear cells were used for TCR beta sequencing. The Qiagen DNeasy Blood Extraction Kit was used to extract genomic DNA from the blood cell samples. This sample is part of a study of cytomegalovirus exposure and HLA in healthy donors (dated by TCRdb to 2015 to 2018). Broadly, across the study: According to an earlier analysis of 587 of the donors, some 170 million T cells yielded roughly 110 million unique TCR beta sequences and approximately 280 Gb of sequence data. High-throughput TCR immunosequencing, statistical association of individual TCRs with disease status, and machine learning were combined to predict cytomegalovirus infection status. HLA typing covered class I and class II loci at four-digit resolution. A separate validation cohort of some 130 different subjects was used in addition to the roughly 620-subject first cohort. A later genetic analysis used genome-wide SNP genotypes for 398 of the 666 donors, treating that subset as a discovery cohort. The T cell repertoires of under 700 subjects were profiled by immunosequencing and related to cytomegalovirus serostatus. A later analysis re-examined previously published TCR beta repertoires from 610 or so donors and added high-resolution HLA genotyping to investigate patterns of TCR occurrence. Donor age, sex, ethnicity and CMV serostatus were collected together with the repertoire data. Of the roughly 400 genotyped donors, roughly 85% fell in the genetic ancestry cluster associated with self-reported Caucasian donors. Because of strong linkage in the cohort, roughly 5 DR-DQ haplotypes were treated as single units for association and clustering. Typing coverage varied by locus: about 620-640 donors for A, B, C, DRB1 and DQB1; approximately 520 for DQA1; around 610 for DPA1; roughly 470 for DPB1. An early release covering roughly 580 HLA-typed donors comprised 250 to 350 gigabases of sequencing data and tens of millions of unique TCR sequences. An earlier analysis of around 540 of the donors applied high-throughput TCR beta sequencing to assess whether each TCR beta V gene segment acted as functional or pseudogenic. Rather than drawing on any new phenotypic data, the later analysis identified candidate immune exposures from TCR beta sequences and the way those sequences occurred across donors. The study was designed to test whether signatures of past pathogen exposure could be identified by cataloging public T cell receptors. All discovery cohort repertoires had been generated using a single sequencing platform. Across approximately 400 genotyped donors of the cohort, an average of roughly 230,000 unique TCR beta nucleotide sequences per donor were sequenced, and 15% to 20% of those sequences were non-productive. Here is what the overall study found, with its caveats: According to a later analysis, TCR association rates differed among HLA loci, with DRB1 alleles showing the most associated TCRs and HLA-C alleles showing the fewest. A further reported finding was that TCR beta sequences accurately predicted the HLA-A and HLA-B alleles for most subjects in the first cohort. An earlier analysis of around 500 of the donors showed that most TCR beta V segments appeared in productive rearrangements either about 87% or about 30% of the time, which broadly matched IMGT annotations. At a false discovery rate of 0.05, a later analysis linked about 16,000 TCR beta sequences to specific HLA alleles. The study listed 150 to 200 TCR beta chains as associated with cytomegalovirus. Linkage disequilibrium might explain the correlated functional status among segregating V segments, but an unknown experimental factor could not be ruled out. V-gene and J-gene trimming of TCR beta chains was associated with a missense DCLRE1C variant in a later genetic analysis, and the association was replicated in an independent cohort. This cohort had only TCR beta chains sequenced, and the lack of alpha or paired-chain data limited which features could be detected. Across donors, most TCR sequences were observed very rarely, whereas some public TCRs were present in many individuals. The authors suggested that the approach could potentially be generalized to other disease states and immunological phenotypes. When HLA alleles, especially DR and DQ, strongly co-occurred, attributing TCR associations to individual alleles was difficult. HLA typing was unavailable for some donors at each locus, so association tests used only the typed subset. A few of the identified cytomegalovirus-associated TCR beta chains were confirmed in vitro to be specific for cytomegalovirus antigens. Sequencing depth was assumed to be roughly uniform across donors in the presence/absence analyses, though that assumption may not hold. According to a later analysis, parvovirus B19, influenza, CMV and Epstein-Barr virus appeared linked to several top co-occurrence clusters. A later genetic analysis reported fewer N-insertions in productive TCRs among donors in an Asian-associated ancestry cluster than the roughly 670-donor mean. A later analysis found that most CMV-associated TCR beta chains appeared HLA-restricted, with HLA associations seemingly driven largely by CMV exposure. In a later analysis, HLA-associated TCR beta chains were found to be more clonally expanded and to have lower generation probabilities than equally common non-associated chains. The 87-base-pair reads could not distinguish some IMGT-functional V segments, including TRBV6-2 and TRBV6-3, so those segments were excluded. A cluster of highly shared sequence variants was judged likely to be a technical artifact of the sequencing pipeline. CMV serostatus was the only immune exposure information available for the cohort. Because counts were too low, seventeen rarely observed V segments, including chromosome 9 orphons, were left out of the earlier analysis of about 620 of the donors. Cytomegalovirus status was reported to be diagnosed by the classifier with high specificity and sensitivity in both the original and validation cohorts.

Per the germline V gene, LGHNT is the CDR1 and FRNRAP is the CDR2. V is pared back by 4 bases and J by 5 bases, with 12 bases lying between the germline termini. The CDR3 holds 13 amino acids from the cysteine to the phenylalanine. Kept here is only the CDR3 DNA, which spans 39 bases and is read in frame from base 1. The rearranged chain carries TRBV12-5 and TRBJ2-7; the D gene remains uncertain. This clonotype originated in a boy aged 2 to 10 in good health and CMV-seronegative. Material: PBMCs. The CDR3 region reads CASGSPDLNEQYF. The bases read TGTGCTAGTGGTTCCCCCGACTTGAACGAGCAGTACTTC.